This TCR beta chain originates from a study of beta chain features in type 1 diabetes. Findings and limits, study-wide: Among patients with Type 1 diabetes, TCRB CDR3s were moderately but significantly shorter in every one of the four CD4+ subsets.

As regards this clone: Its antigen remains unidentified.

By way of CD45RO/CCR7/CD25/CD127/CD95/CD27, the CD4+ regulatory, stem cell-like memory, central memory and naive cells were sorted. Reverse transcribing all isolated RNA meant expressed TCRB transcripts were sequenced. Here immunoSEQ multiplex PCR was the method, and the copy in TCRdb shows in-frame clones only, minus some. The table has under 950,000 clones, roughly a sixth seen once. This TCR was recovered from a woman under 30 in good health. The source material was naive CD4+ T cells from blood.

In DNA, the CDR3 is TGTGCGACGGACGGAGTAAGCAATCAGCCCCAGCATTTT. Its protein product is CATDGVSNQPQHF. This chain links TRBV6-6 with TRBJ1-5; D is unresolved. This CDR3 spans 13 amino acids. CDR1 and CDR2 (germline): MNHNY, SVGAGI (reference sequence).